The next 26 T cell receptor beta chains were all read from a single sample in a study of identical twins. TCRdb independently ran MiXCR on the 5' RACE reads; one entry per CDR3 protein. This table holds around 680,000 distinct CDR3 sequences, 8.5% to 9% found once. These data were also reused for a study on yellow fever vaccine responses in identical twins.

Sequencing was done on a sample of PBMCs. These receptors were collected from a woman younger than 30 in good health.

The chain carries TRBV29-1 and TRBJ2-7; 10 bases align to TRBD2. Per the germline V gene, CDR1 is SQVTM and CDR2 is ANQGSEA. The CDR3 has 13 amino acids. Losses at the gene ends were 6 bases for V and 6 bases for J; bases not matched to a gene: 8. In DNA, the CDR3 is TGCAGCGTGGCCGGGACTAGCGAGGGCGAGCAGTACTTC. It specifies CSVAGTSEGEQYF.

V gene TRBV16 combines with J gene TRBJ2-2, with D uncertain. This CDR3 is built from 14 residues. The germline gives CDR1 KGHSY, CDR2 FQNENV. Trimming took off 4 bases at V and 2 bases at J, with 8 bases between the two ends. CDR3 in amino acids: CASSRIINTGELFF. As DNA, the CDR3 is TGTGCCAGCAGCCGCATAATTAACACCGGGGAGCTGTTTTTT.

This clonotype was picked up a small number of times. The chain joins TRBV7-6 to TRBJ2-1; TRBD1 matches 9 bases. V gave up 5 bases and J gave up 3 bases; unmatched junction bases: 20. The CDR3 covers 20 residues. Germline loops: CDR1 SGHVS, CDR2 FNYEAQ. CDR3 region: CASSESGTGPRRSSYNEQFF. CDR3 nucleotide sequence: TGTGCCAGCAGCGAATCCGGGACAGGGCCTCGAAGGTCTAGCTACAATGAGCAGTTCTTC.

The chain couples TRBV19 to TRBJ1-1, with D unresolved. Trimming took 7 bases from V and 8 from J, leaving 8 bases between them. Germline CDR1 is LNHDA and CDR2 is SQIVND (reference sequence). This CDR3 comprises 10 residues. CDR3 sequence: CASIGPEAFF. The CDR3 nucleotides are TGTGCCAGTATCGGCCCCGAAGCTTTCTTT.

There are a few counts of this clonotype. J is TRBJ2-6 and V is TRBV6-1; possibly TRBD1 for D (5 bases). Germline V gives CDR1 MNHNS, CDR2 SASEGT. Between the trimmed V and J ends, which lost 7 bases and 2 bases, there was a span of 18 bases. CDR3 length equals 17 residues. As DNA, the CDR3 is TGTGCCAGCACCCAACGCGGACACCCAACTGGGGCCAACGTCCTGACTTTC. This encodes CASTQRGHPTGANVLTF.

This clonotype was seen a few times. The chain recombines TRBV4-3 with TRBJ2-7, with unresolved D. V was shortened by 0 bases and J by 2 bases, with 8 bases between the two germline ends. The CDR3 has 14 residues. The V gene's germline CDR1 is LGHNA and CDR2 YSLEER. The CDR3 nucleotides are TGCGCCAGCAGCCAAGAACGGCAGGCCTACGAGCAGTACTTC. This codes for CASSQERQAYEQYF.

This clonotype was picked up many times. This chain connects TRBV18 to TRBJ1-2, with D perhaps matching TRBD1 (5 bases). Germline V gene sequence: CDR1 KGHSH, CDR2 LQKENI. This CDR3 has 14 residues. Trimming left V 4 bases short and J 0 bases short, with 9 bases between. CDR3 sequence reads: CASSLQGANYGYTF. The CDR3 bases are TGTGCCAGCTCACTTCAGGGAGCTAACTATGGCTACACCTTC.

This clonotype was recorded many times. The DNA of the CDR3 is TGTGCCAGCACCGGCGGAGCGGCTAGCACAGATACGCAGTATTTT. Protein: CASTGGAASTDTQYF. This chain uses TRBV2 with TRBJ2-3, with D perhaps matching TRBD2 (5 bases). In germline, CDR1 is SNHLY, CDR2 FYNNEI. The CDR3 length is 15 residues. Trimming took 7 bases from V and 0 from J, leaving 14 bases between them.

The chain employs TRBV6-5 and TRBJ2-1, with 7 bases aligning to TRBD1. There are 14 residues in the CDR3. The J segment lost 6 bases and the V segment lost 4 bases, leaving 6 bases of the junction unmatched. Germline CDR1 reads MNHEY; CDR2 reads SVGAGI. CDR3 protein: CASSCPGQINEQFF. In DNA, the CDR3 is TGTGCCAGCAGTTGCCCGGGACAGATCAATGAGCAGTTCTTC.

Details on this clonotype: Since a much larger clone is just one base distant, this may be a read error. The chain combines TRBV2 with TRBJ2-2; D remains unclear. Trimming stripped 6 bases from V and 3 bases from J, with 2 bases between. CDR3 length equals 11 residues. Per germline, CDR1 SNHLY and CDR2 FYNNEI. The chain's CDR3 is CASRHTGELFF. In nucleotides, the CDR3 is TGTGCCAGCAGGCACACCGGGGAGCTGTTTTTT. The full variable domain, rest sourced from reference TRBV2 and TRBJ2-2, is EPEVTQTPSHQVTQMGQEVILRCVPISNHLYFYWYRQILGQKVEFLVSFYNNEISEKSEIFDDQFSVERPDGSNFTLKIRSTKLEDSAMYFCASRHTGELFFGEGSRLTVL.

This clonotype has ten or more counts. The chain joins TRBV7-2 to TRBJ1-2, with D tentatively TRBD1 (6 bases). The V and J ends lost 8 bases and 4 bases respectively, with 14 bases between them. The germline V gene encodes CDR1 SGHTA and CDR2 FQGNSA. CDR3 length equals 13 residues. CDR3 region: CASGEGQIYGYTF. The CDR3, as DNA: TGTGCCAGCGGAGAAGGACAGATCTATGGCTACACCTTC.

This clonotype was observed a handful of times. The V call is TRBV5-1, the J call TRBJ2-3; D may be TRBD1 (6 bases). Per germline, CDR1 SGHRS and CDR2 YFSETQ. V was trimmed by 4 bases and J by 6 bases, leaving 21 bases between them. This CDR3 region has 16 residues. DNA for the CDR3: TGCGCCAGCAGCCAATCGACAGGCGCCCGTCATGATACGCAGTATTTT. Its translation: CASSQSTGARHDTQYF.

The chain is built from TRBV12-3 or TRBV12-4 and TRBJ2-3; 10 nucleotides agree with TRBD1. The CDR3 contains 14 residues. The V gene end was trimmed by 1 base and the J gene end by 6 bases; junction bases not matched to a gene: 1. For the CDR3, the DNA is TGTGCCAGCAGTTTAGGGGGACAGGGGGATACGCAGTATTTT. Its translation: CASSLGGQGDTQYF.

This clonotype was counted between two and nine times. The V gene is TRBV20-1, the J gene TRBJ2-1; possibly TRBD1 for D (6 bases). Germline V gene lookup returns CDR1 DFQATT and CDR2 SNEGSKA (reference sequence). The CDR3 runs to 17 residues. Trimming stripped 0 bases from V and 6 bases from J, with 21 bases between. CDR3 bases: TGCAGTGCTAGAGATCGTAGGGGGAGCGGTCAAACCAATGAGCAGTTCTTC. Amino acids: CSARDRRGSGQTNEQFF.

The chain joins TRBV9 to TRBJ2-1, with a tentative D call TRBD1 (5 bases). The CDR3 is 16 amino acids. Germline V CDR1 and CDR2: SGDLS, YYNGEE. Trimming took 4 bases from V and 0 from J, leaving 14 bases between them. CDR3 DNA sequence: TGTGCCAGCAGCCTCCGACAGCCGAGCTCCTACAATGAGCAGTTCTTC. Amino acid sequence: CASSLRQPSSYNEQFF.

The chain uses TRBV6-6 and TRBJ1-2; D gene unclear. Germline V CDR1 and CDR2: MNHNY, SVGAGI (reference sequence). The CDR3 is 10 residues long. V was shortened by 5 bases and J by 3 bases, with 1 base between the two germline ends. As DNA, the CDR3 is TGTGCCAGCAGTGACTATGGCTACACCTTC. It is translated as CASSDYGYTF.

This clonotype was seen at least ten times. The chain recombines TRBV25-1 with TRBJ1-3; TRBD1 matches 7 bases. The CDR3 contains 16 residues. Germline trimming cut 2 bases from V and 0 bases from J; bases unmatched to any gene: 4. CDR1 is MGHDK, CDR2 SYGVNS, per germline. DNA for the CDR3: TGTGCCAGCAGTGAACTCAGGGGGACCTCTGGAAACACCATATATTTT. Encoded protein: CASSELRGTSGNTIYF. Full variable domain (remainder filled in from reference TRBV25-1 and TRBJ1-3): EADIYQTPRYLVIGTGKKITLECSQTMGHDKMYWYQQDPGMELHLIHYSYGVNSTEKGDLSSESTVSRIRTEHFPLTLESARPSHTSQYLCASSELRGTSGNTIYFGEGSWLTVV.

This clonotype came up many times. The chain has TRBV11-2 and TRBJ2-5; D is ambiguous. There are 14 residues in the CDR3. V lost 1 base and J 5 bases, leaving 11 bases between the germline ends. Germline CDR1 reads SGHAT; CDR2 reads FQNNGV. The CDR3 protein is CASSLALAQETQYF. The CDR3 DNA is TGTGCCAGCAGCTTAGCCCTGGCACAGGAGACCCAGTACTTC.

The chain employs TRBV2 and TRBJ2-5, with unresolved D. The V and J ends lost 7 bases and 5 bases respectively, with 5 bases between them. The CDR3 consists of 10 residues. Germline V gene sequence: CDR1 SNHLY, CDR2 FYNNEI. The CDR3, as DNA: TGTGCCAGCAAGGTCGAGACCCAGTACTTC. This codes for CASKVETQYF.

In this sample, this clonotype turned up a few times. The chain carries TRBV15 and TRBJ2-7, with D maybe TRBD2 (6 bases). V lost 0 bases, J lost 3 bases, and 9 bases lay in between. The CDR3 extends over 14 amino acids. CDR1 LNHNV and CDR2 YYDKDF come from the germline V gene (reference sequence). In DNA form, the CDR3 reads TGTGCCACCAGCAGAGATCGACTAGGCTACGAGCAGTACTTC. It translates to CATSRDRLGYEQYF.

The chain has TRBV28 and TRBJ1-6; 9 bases match TRBD1. V gave up 6 bases and J gave up 0 bases; unmatched junction bases: 12. CDR3 length equals 19 residues. Germline V lookup: CDR1 MDHEN, CDR2 SYDVKM. The CDR3 coding sequence is TGTGCCAGCAGCAACTTAAGGACAGGGGCCTTCTCCTATAATTCACCCCTCCACTTT. Its protein is CASSNLRTGAFSYNSPLHF. Full variable domain (outside the CDR3, taken from reference TRBV28 and TRBJ1-6): DVKVTQSSRYLVKRTGEKVFLECVQDMDHENMFWYRQDPGLGLRLIYFSYDVKMKEKGDIPEGYSVSREKKERFSLILESASTNQTSMYLCASSNLRTGAFSYNSPLHFGNGTRLTVT.

Ten or more counts support this clonotype. The chain employs TRBV29-1 and TRBJ2-7; TRBD1 matches 11 bases. The junction had 7 bases not matched to a gene; V was cut back by 4 bases and J by 5 bases. The CDR3 is 14 amino acids. The germline CDR1 and CDR2 sequences are SQVTM and ANQGSEA. The CDR3 nucleotides read TGCAGCGTTGCCGGACAGGGGGCGCCTCACGAGCAGTACTTC. Protein product: CSVAGQGAPHEQYF.

This clonotype was detected only a few times. J is TRBJ2-5 and V is TRBV4-2; 8 bases are a match to TRBD2. With 0 bases clipped from V and 2 bases from J, the junction kept 14 bases outside the gene matches. Germline V lookup: CDR1 LGHNA, CDR2 YNFKEQ. The CDR3 consists of 19 residues. In nucleotides, the CDR3 is TGTGCCAGCAGCCAAGAGGTGGGGGGCCTAGCGGGCCGACAAGAGACCCAGTACTTC. Translated, it gives CASSQEVGGLAGRQETQYF.

This clonotype was observed a single time. The genes are TRBV10-3 and TRBJ2-7; D possibly corresponds to TRBD2 (7 bases). Germline V gene data show CDR1 as ENHRY and CDR2 as SYGVKD. This CDR3 contains 14 residues. V lost 6 bases to trimming and J lost 2 bases, with 14 bases between them. CDR3 residues: CAISRGGDTYEQYF. CDR3 in DNA: TGTGCCATCAGCAGAGGGGGGGACACCTACGAGCAGTACTTC.

This rearrangement joins TRBV27 to TRBJ1-1, with 7 nucleotides matching TRBD1. The CDR3 is 14 amino acids. Germline CDR1 reads MNHEY; CDR2 reads SMNVEV (reference sequence). Trimming cost V 5 bases and J 11 bases; bases outside gene matches: 14. In nucleotides, the CDR3 is TGTGCCAGCAGTAGCCCAACTGAGGGGGCGCGGGCTTTCTTT. Amino acid sequence: CASSSPTEGARAFF.

The sample holds a few counts of this clonotype. The gene calls are TRBV11-2 and TRBJ1-1; D may be TRBD1 (6 bases). Trimming took 2 bases from V and 3 from J, leaving 10 bases between them. Germline V gives CDR1 SGHAT, CDR2 FQNNGV. The CDR3 extends over 14 amino acids. The CDR3 loop is CASSLYRADTEAFF. The CDR3 DNA reads TGTGCCAGCAGCTTATACAGGGCAGACACTGAAGCTTTCTTT.